Each of the 28 T cell receptor beta chains below was sequenced from the same sample in a study of blood T cell repertoires in COVID-19. The repertoire was sequenced with immunoSEQ multiplex PCR; TCRdb's copy has only in-frame clones and lacks some. Among 450,000 to 600,000 clones listed, around 90% were seen once. The sequencing input was PBMCs or T cells enriched from blood (not recorded which). Receptor source: a woman aged 18 to 35 who had recovered from COVID-19.

Remarks on this clone: This CDR3 is also generated by other DNA sequences in the sample. The V and J genes are TRBV5-1 and TRBJ1-2; a weak D match, TRBD1 (5 bases). Germline-derived CDR1 and CDR2 are SGHRS and YFSETQ. V dropped 0 bases and J dropped 8 bases, with 11 bases sitting between them. CDR3 length: 13 amino acids. The CDR3 DNA reads as TGCGCCAGCAGCTTGGATTCGGGGGACGGCTACACCTTC. This encodes CASSLDSGDGYTF.

The rearrangement uses TRBV28 and TRBJ2-7; 10 bases are a match to TRBD2. Germline V gene sequence: CDR1 MDHEN, CDR2 SYDVKM. Trimming removed 6 bases from V and 0 bases from J; junction bases left unmatched: 8. The CDR3 runs 16 residues. The CDR3 spells CASSLAGAQNSYEQYF. For the CDR3, the DNA is TGTGCCAGCAGCCTAGCGGGGGCCCAGAACTCCTACGAGCAGTACTTC.

Only a few counts were recorded for this clone. The chain links TRBV5-4 to TRBJ1-2, with 7 positions matching TRBD1. Per germline, CDR1 SGHNT and CDR2 YYREEE (reference sequence). The V gene end was trimmed by 3 bases and the J gene end by 6 bases; junction bases not matched to a gene: 17. The CDR3 spans 17 residues. The CDR3 protein is CASSSWSTGANRDGYTF. CDR3 DNA: TGTGCCAGCAGCTCCTGGAGTACAGGGGCTAACCGGGATGGCTACACCTTC.

The CDR3 loop reads CASSFGRGTYEQYF. CDR3 sequence (DNA): TGTGCCAGCAGTTTTGGCAGGGGGACCTACGAGCAGTACTTC. V and J are TRBV27 and TRBJ2-7; 7 bases fit TRBD1. Germline CDR1 is MNHEY and CDR2 is SMNVEV (reference sequence). The trim removed 3 bases at V and 2 bases at J, leaving 4 bases unmatched. The CDR3 runs to 14 residues.

A note on this clone: One junction end does not reproduce the germline sequence, and a read error may be involved. The J gene is TRBJ2-3, the V gene TRBV7-7, with a tentative D call TRBD1 (5 bases). There are 13 residues in the CDR3. Germline CDR1 and CDR2: SSHAT and FNYEAQ (reference sequence). DNA of the CDR3: TGTGCTAGCAGCTTAGACAGTGGAGATACGCAGTATTTT. Its protein product is CASSLDSGDTQYF.

The V call is TRBV6-5, the J call TRBJ1-1; TRBD1 is a possible D gene (5 bases). V dropped 6 bases and J dropped 4 bases, with 15 bases sitting between them. The CDR3 runs to 14 residues. Per the germline V gene, CDR1 is MNHEY and CDR2 is SVGAGI. The CDR3: CASRRGGEGTEAFF. The DNA of the CDR3 is TGTGCCAGCAGAAGGGGCGGGGAAGGCACTGAAGCTTTCTTT.

The chain is built from TRBV5-6 and TRBJ1-2; D gene ambiguous. This CDR3 has 13 amino acids. Trimming took 1 base from V and 6 from J, leaving 10 bases between them. From germline, CDR1 is SGHDT and CDR2 YYEEEE. The CDR3 reads CASSLNSLNGYTF. CDR3 sequence (DNA): TGTGCCAGCAGCTTGAACTCCTTAAATGGCTACACCTTC. Based on the CDR3 plus reference TRBV5-6 and TRBJ1-2, the full variable domain is DAGVTQSPTHLIKTRGQQVTLRCSPKSGHDTVSWYQQALGQGPQFIFQYYEEEERQRGNFPDRFSGHQFPNYSSELNVNALLLGDSALYLCASSLNSLNGYTFGSGTRLTVV.

The V gene is TRBV3-1 (or the pseudogene TRBV3-2), the J gene TRBJ2-1; 13 bases match TRBD2. The CDR3 consists of 15 residues. Trimming at V came to 5 bases and at J to 6 bases, leaving 4 bases not matched to a gene. In germline, CDR1 is LGHDT, CDR2 YNNKEL (reference sequence). CDR3 amino acids: CASSATSGGSNEQFF. The CDR3 bases are TGTGCCAGCAGCGCGACTAGCGGGGGGTCCAATGAGCAGTTCTTC.

This chain joins TRBV2 and TRBJ1-5; the match to TRBD1 covers 8 bases. The V and J ends lost 0 bases and 6 bases, in that order; junction bases with no gene match: 4. CDR1 is SNHLY and CDR2 is FYNNEI in the germline V gene. This CDR3 comprises 15 residues. In DNA, the CDR3 is TGTGCCAGCAGTGAAGCGGGGACAGGACTTCAGCCCCAGCATTTT. Its translation is CASSEAGTGLQPQHF.

The chain combines TRBV18 with TRBJ1-4; no reliable D call. Germline V gene data show CDR1 as KGHSH and CDR2 as LQKENI. V was clipped by 3 bases and J by 11 bases, with 16 bases between them. The CDR3 runs to 14 residues. In DNA form, the CDR3 reads TGTGCCAGCTCACCCGTCTTTGACGGAGAGAAACTGTTTTTT. Amino acid sequence: CASSPVFDGEKLFF.

The chain has TRBV5-4 and TRBJ1-2; unclear D gene. Trimming cost V 1 base and J 5 bases, with 6 bases left between them. The germline V gene encodes CDR1 SGHNT and CDR2 YYREEE (reference sequence). The CDR3 extends over 12 amino acids. CDR3 sequence (DNA): TGTGCCAGCAGCTTGTTCCTTTATGGCTACACCTTC. Protein sequence: CASSLFLYGYTF.

The chain links TRBV4-2 to TRBJ2-7, with 8 nucleotides matching TRBD1. The junction had 11 bases not matched to a gene; V was cut back by 1 base and J by 6 bases. The CDR3 contains 16 residues. CDR1 is LGHNA, CDR2 YNFKEQ, per germline. The CDR3 nucleotides are TGTGCCAGCAGCCAAGCCTCTCTGGACAGGGCCCGCGAGCAGTACTTC. Protein product: CASSQASLDRAREQYF.

The chain recombines TRBV11-2 with TRBJ2-2; 10 bases line up with TRBD2. The CDR3 length is 16 residues. Trimming took 5 bases from V and 9 from J; bases not matched to a gene: 12. Germline CDR1 and CDR2: SGHAT and FQNNGV. The CDR3 protein is CASSPQRLAGPRELFF. DNA for the CDR3: TGTGCCAGCAGCCCCCAACGACTAGCGGGCCCGAGGGAGCTGTTTTTT.

V is TRBV7-8 and J is TRBJ1-1; D perhaps matches TRBD1 (5 bases). V dropped 6 bases and J dropped 1 base, with 15 bases sitting between them. Germline lookup yields CDR1 SGHVS and CDR2 FQNEAQ. The CDR3 runs 15 residues. The CDR3 loop reads CASSRHIGENTEAFF. The CDR3 nucleotides read TGTGCCAGCAGTCGCCATATAGGGGAGAACACTGAAGCTTTCTTT.

The genes are TRBV5-1 and TRBJ2-7, with D maybe TRBD2 (5 bases). The CDR3 has 15 amino acids. Germline-derived CDR1 and CDR2 are SGHRS and YFSETQ. V was shortened by 0 bases and J by 2 bases, with 12 bases between the two germline ends. The DNA of the CDR3 is TGCGCCAGCAGCTTGGGGGGTTTCGGGGCCTACGAGCAGTACTTC. Protein sequence: CASSLGGFGAYEQYF.

The chain uses TRBV6-1 and TRBJ2-3; 7 positions agree with TRBD2. V trimming: 3 bases; J trimming: 0 bases; junction bases outside the gene matches: 9. The CDR3 is 17 residues long. Germline V lookup: CDR1 MNHNS, CDR2 SASEGT. The CDR3 DNA reads TGTGCCAGCAGTGATTTGGGCGGGGGAACTAGCACAGATACGCAGTATTTT. Amino acids: CASSDLGGGTSTDTQYF.

This clone was detected only a few times. The chain recombines TRBV30 with TRBJ1-1, with D possibly being TRBD1 (5 bases). The CDR3 totals 15 residues. Germline loops: CDR1 GTSNPN, CDR2 SVGIG (reference sequence). Trimming took 1 base from V and 1 from J, leaving 13 bases between them. The CDR3 DNA follows: TGTGCCTGGAGTGCCCTTGGACACGGGAACACTGAAGCTTTCTTT. Amino acids: CAWSALGHGNTEAFF. Based on the CDR3 plus reference TRBV30 and TRBJ1-1, the full variable domain is SQTIHQWPATLVQPVGSPLSLECTVEGTSNPNLYWYRQAAGRGLQLLFYSVGIGQISSEVPQNLSASRPQDRQFILSSKKLLLSDSGFYLCAWSALGHGNTEAFFGQGTRLTVV.

The genes are TRBV19 and TRBJ1-4; weak D call: TRBD1 (5 bases). Trimming shortened V by 7 bases and J by 6 bases, and 15 bases separated the two germline ends. The CDR3 length is 14 residues. Per the germline V gene, CDR1 is LNHDA and CDR2 is SQIVND (reference sequence). The CDR3 loop reads CASMGPADDEKLFF. CDR3 DNA: TGTGCCAGTATGGGGCCGGCTGACGATGAAAAACTGTTTTTT.

The sample holds one count of this clone. The J gene is TRBJ2-2, the V gene TRBV11-2, with 7 bases aligning to TRBD1. Germline CDR1 and CDR2: SGHAT and FQNNGV. J was trimmed by 1 base and V by 3 bases; bases with no gene match: 2. The CDR3 is 15 amino acids. The CDR3 region is CASSFRGQNTGELFF. CDR3 DNA sequence: TGTGCCAGCAGCTTTAGGGGGCAGAACACCGGGGAGCTGTTTTTT.

The chain couples TRBV6-1 to TRBJ1-2, with TRBD1 matching over 10 bases. CDR3 length: 15 residues. Germline CDR1 MNHNS, CDR2 SASEGT. Trimming at V came to 1 base and at J to 8 bases, leaving 7 bases not matched to a gene. CDR3 loop: CASSEGYGTGVGYTF. For the CDR3, the DNA is TGTGCCAGCAGTGAAGGTTATGGGACAGGGGTCGGCTACACCTTC.

The chain recombines TRBV30 with TRBJ1-3, with D maybe TRBD1 (5 bases). CDR1 is GTSNPN, CDR2 SVGIG, per germline (reference sequence). There are 15 residues in the CDR3. Trimming took off 4 bases at V and 0 bases at J, with 13 bases between the two ends. The CDR3 bases are TGTGCCTGGAAGGGGTATGGAAGCTCTGGAAACACCATATATTTT. Its protein product is CAWKGYGSSGNTIYF.

The rearrangement links TRBV5-1 to TRBJ2-1, with 7 bases identical to TRBD1. The CDR3 spans 14 residues. With 4 bases clipped from V and 9 bases from J, the junction kept 10 bases outside the gene matches. Germline-derived CDR1 and CDR2 are SGHRS and YFSETQ. CDR3 sequence reads: CASSLTGEFSEQFF. The DNA for the CDR3 is TGCGCCAGCAGCCTTACAGGGGAGTTCAGTGAGCAGTTCTTC.

This clone came up a few times. The chain carries TRBV5-1 and TRBJ1-5; no clear D gene. CDR3 length: 16 residues. Per the germline V gene, CDR1 is SGHRS and CDR2 is YFSETQ. Trimming stripped 5 bases from V and 2 bases from J, with 17 bases between. CDR3 coding DNA: TGCGCCAGCAGGGAGGGCGCCGGAATAGGCAATCAGCCCCAGCATTTT. Translation gives CASREGAGIGNQPQHF.

V gene TRBV5-1 combines with J gene TRBJ1-5; no firm D call. CDR1 and CDR2 from the germline V gene are SGHRS and YFSETQ. The V and J ends lost 3 bases and 5 bases respectively, with 15 bases between them. CDR3 length equals 15 residues. DNA of the CDR3: TGCGCCAGCAGCTCAGAGGGTAGAAGGGATCAGCCCCAGCATTTT. Translation: CASSSEGRRDQPQHF. The complete variable domain, with remaining parts taken from reference TRBV5-1 and TRBJ1-5, reads KAGVTQTPRYLIKTRGQQVTLSCSPISGHRSVSWYQQTPGQGLQFLFEYFSETQRNKGNFPGRFSGRQFSNSRSEMNVSTLELGDSALYLCASSSEGRRDQPQHFGDGTRLSIL.

This clone was recorded once. The J gene is TRBJ1-5, the V gene TRBV6-2 or TRBV6-3; a possible D gene is TRBD1 (6 bases). Germline-derived CDR1 and CDR2 are MNHEY and SVGEGT. The CDR3 consists of 16 residues. Deletions cut 5 bases from V and 0 bases from J, with 14 bases between. The CDR3 sequence: CASSHQGPYSNQPQHF. CDR3 in DNA: TGTGCCAGCAGTCACCAGGGGCCCTATAGCAATCAGCCCCAGCATTTT.

The V and J genes are TRBV5-1 and TRBJ2-7; 9 bases map to TRBD1. The CDR3 sequence is 16 residues long. In germline, CDR1 is SGHRS, CDR2 YFSETQ. With V trimmed by 3 bases and J by 0 bases, 7 bases remained unmatched. The DNA for the CDR3 is TGCGCCAGCAGCTCACAGCCGGGACAGGGCTCCTACGAGCAGTACTTC. Its protein product is CASSSQPGQGSYEQYF.

This clone was observed a few times. The chain joins TRBV7-9 to TRBJ2-2; a possible D gene is TRBD1 (6 bases). CDR1 and CDR2 from the germline V gene are SEHNR and FQNEAQ (reference sequence). V lost 5 bases and J lost 7, with 8 bases in between. This CDR3 comprises 12 residues. Written as DNA, the CDR3 is TGTGCCAGCAGCCAAGGGGGCGGGGAGCTGTTTTTT. It yields the protein CASSQGGGELFF.

This sequence joins TRBV11-2 and TRBJ2-3; D perhaps matches TRBD1 (5 bases). This CDR3 has 13 amino acids. With 1 base removed from V and 8 bases from J, the gap between germline ends came to 10 bases. CDR1 is SGHAT and CDR2 is FQNNGV in the germline V gene. In nucleotides, the CDR3 is TGTGCCAGCAGCTTAGTTAGGGGCGGTACGCAGTATTTT. It yields the protein CASSLVRGGTQYF.